The 30 T cell receptor beta chains below come from one sample, sequenced in a study of shared clonotypes between healthy human individuals. Here immunoSEQ multiplex PCR was the method, and the copy in TCRdb shows in-frame clones only, minus some. The table has about 680,000 clones, around four fifths seen once. The sequencing input was memory CD4+ T cells sorted from blood. Subset denoted: CD45RA-negative fraction. The origin of the receptors is a woman aged 25 to 39 in good health.

This clone was seen a single time. The J gene is TRBJ2-7, the V gene TRBV7-2; D remains unclear. Germline V gene sequence: CDR1 SGHTA, CDR2 FQGNSA. Between the trimmed V and J ends, which lost 4 bases and 2 bases, there was a span of 12 bases. The length of the CDR3 is 14 residues. CDR3 protein: CASSSQKPPYEQYF. In nucleotides, the CDR3 is TGTGCCAGCAGCTCGCAGAAACCCCCCTACGAGCAGTACTTC.

V usage is TRBV19 and J usage is TRBJ1-5; D remains ambiguous. Germline V lookup: CDR1 LNHDA, CDR2 SQIVND (reference sequence). The CDR3 is made up of 14 amino acids. With 5 bases removed from V and 0 bases from J, the gap between germline ends came to 8 bases. The CDR3, as DNA: TGTGCCAGTAGTCGGATGAGTAGCAATCAGCCCCAGCATTTT. Encoded protein: CASSRMSSNQPQHF.

The rearrangement joins TRBV11-2 to TRBJ2-2; 8 bases are shared with TRBD2. The ends lost 1 base at V and 7 bases at J; junction bases unmatched: 8. The CDR3 is 16 residues long. The germline CDR1 and CDR2 sequences are SGHAT and FQNNGV. CDR3 in DNA: TGTGCCAGCAGCTTAGCCGGGGGACTAGGTATCGGGGAGCTGTTTTTT. Its translation: CASSLAGGLGIGELFF.

CDR3 sequence: CASSLNSGTGGTGELFF. In DNA form, the CDR3 reads TGTGCCAGCAGCTTAAACTCCGGGACAGGGGGCACCGGGGAGCTGTTTTTT. The chain carries TRBV7-3 and TRBJ2-2, with TRBD1 matching over 11 bases. The CDR3 contains 17 residues. J lost 4 bases, V lost 1 base, and 5 bases had no gene match. The germline V gene encodes CDR1 SGHTA and CDR2 FQGTGA. The full variable domain, in which reference TRBV7-3 and TRBJ2-2 provide the parts outside the CDR3, is GAGVSQTPSNKVTEKGKYVELRCDPISGHTALYWYRQSLGQGPEFLIYFQGTGAADDSGLPNDRFFAVRPEGSVSTLKIQRTERGDSAVYLCASSLNSGTGGTGELFFGEGSRLTVL.

A few counts support this clone. Other nucleotide sequences from this sample produce the same CDR3. The V and J genes are TRBV19 and TRBJ2-7; D uncertain. The V end lost 5 bases, the J end lost 3 bases, and 11 bases lay between the germline ends. The CDR3 spans 13 residues. Germline V lookup: CDR1 LNHDA, CDR2 SQIVND (reference sequence). The CDR3 here is CASSQQESYEQYF. The DNA of the CDR3 is TGTGCCAGTAGTCAGCAGGAGAGCTACGAGCAGTACTTC.

The chain joins TRBV6-5 to TRBJ1-5; TRBD1 is a possible D gene (6 bases). With 2 bases removed from V and 7 bases from J, the gap between germline ends came to 12 bases. This CDR3 has 14 amino acids. Germline V gives CDR1 MNHEY, CDR2 SVGAGI. CDR3 region: CASSYIPRGQPQHF. The CDR3 nucleotides are TGTGCCAGCAGTTACATACCGAGGGGGCAGCCCCAGCATTTT.

The genes are TRBV6-4 and TRBJ1-1; D not certain. Trimming pared 5 bases from V and 0 bases from J, leaving 7 bases between. The CDR3 runs 13 residues. From germline, CDR1 is MRHNA and CDR2 SNTAGT. Written as DNA, the CDR3 is TGTGCCAGCAGTACGCGGTTGAACACTGAAGCTTTCTTT. Translating it yields CASSTRLNTEAFF.

The chain joins TRBV19 to TRBJ2-7; 7 positions agree with TRBD1. Germline trimming cut 6 bases from V and 7 bases from J; bases unmatched to any gene: 12. Germline V gene lookup returns CDR1 LNHDA and CDR2 SQIVND (reference sequence). The CDR3 sequence is 14 residues long. CDR3: CASSLGQALGEQYF. In DNA, the CDR3 is TGTGCCAGTAGCCTCGGACAGGCGCTCGGGGAGCAGTACTTC.

CDR3 sequence: CASSRGTSGTYEQYF. DNA for the CDR3: TGTGCCAGCAGCCGTGGGACTAGCGGAACCTACGAGCAGTACTTC. V and J are TRBV5-6 and TRBJ2-7, with TRBD2 matching 11 bases. In germline, CDR1 is SGHDT, CDR2 YYEEEE. The CDR3 is made up of 15 amino acids. Trimming removed 4 bases from V and 2 bases from J; junction bases left unmatched: 5.

This clone was seen more than once but under ten times. The gene calls are TRBV5-4 and TRBJ2-7, with D possibly called TRBD1 or TRBD2 (5 bases each). CDR3 length: 15 residues. Per the germline V gene, CDR1 is SGHNT and CDR2 is YYREEE (reference sequence). V shed 3 bases and J shed 1 base, with 14 bases lying between them. The CDR3 loop reads CASSSGPEGSYEQYF. The CDR3 DNA reads TGTGCCAGCAGCTCCGGGCCCGAGGGGTCCTACGAGCAGTACTTC.

The V and J genes are TRBV7-9 and TRBJ2-7, with D unresolved. This CDR3 is built from 15 residues. Per the germline V gene, CDR1 is SEHNR and CDR2 is FQNEAQ (reference sequence). Trimming took 2 bases from V and 4 from J, leaving 15 bases between them. This chain's CDR3 is CASSLYEVGQYEQYF. The CDR3 region has the DNA TGTGCCAGCAGCTTATATGAGGTTGGTCAGTACGAGCAGTACTTC.

The rearrangement joins TRBV6-1 to TRBJ1-5, with D possibly TRBD1 on 6 matching bases. With 8 bases removed from V and 4 bases from J, the gap between germline ends came to 18 bases. The CDR3 is 15 residues long. Per germline, CDR1 MNHNS and CDR2 SASEGT. The DNA of the CDR3 is TGTGCCAGCGCACGGACAGCCCCGGAGAATCAGCCCCAGCATTTT. Protein product: CASARTAPENQPQHF.

The gene calls are TRBV11-2 and TRBJ1-3, with TRBD1 identical over 7 bases. CDR1 and CDR2 (germline): SGHAT, FQNNGV. The CDR3 runs 17 residues. Trimming cost V 4 bases and J 2 bases; bases outside gene matches: 11. The CDR3 protein is CASSSRGRGPAGNTIYF. The DNA of the CDR3 is TGTGCCAGCAGCTCAAGGGGGAGGGGGCCGGCTGGAAACACCATATATTTT.

The chain links TRBV7-9 to TRBJ2-1; TRBD2 matches 7 bases. The CDR3 is 15 amino acids. With 5 bases clipped from V and 15 bases from J, the junction kept 19 bases outside the gene matches. The V gene's germline CDR1 is SEHNR and CDR2 FQNEAQ (reference sequence). CDR3 region: CASSAFGGSIFFRFF. CDR3 DNA sequence: TGTGCCAGCAGCGCCTTCGGCGGGAGTATCTTCTTTCGGTTCTTC. Drawing the rest from reference TRBV7-9 and TRBJ2-1, the complete variable domain is DTGVSQNPRHKITKRGQNVTFRCDPISEHNRLYWYRQTLGQGPEFLTYFQNEAQLEKSRLLSDRFSAERPKGSFSTLEIQRTEQGDSAMYLCASSAFGGSIFFRFFGPGTRLTVL.

The V call is TRBV6-1, the J call TRBJ2-1; tentative D call: TRBD2 (6 bases). The CDR3 extends over 14 amino acids. Germline CDR1 is MNHNS and CDR2 is SASEGT. Deletions cut 3 bases from V and 6 bases from J, with 12 bases between. As DNA, the CDR3 is TGTGCCAGCAGTGATGGCGGGATCATCAATGAGCAGTTCTTC. This codes for CASSDGGIINEQFF.

In nucleotides, the CDR3 is TGCAGTGCGCGCCTTCAGTACGAGCAGTACTTC. Translation: CSARLQYEQYF. This sequence joins TRBV20-1 and TRBJ2-7; D gene unclear. Deletions cut 6 bases from V and 4 bases from J, with 10 bases between. The V gene's germline CDR1 is DFQATT and CDR2 SNEGSKA (reference sequence). The CDR3 is made up of 11 amino acids.

In nucleotides, the CDR3 is TGTGCCAGCAGCCCTAGAGGACTAGCGGGAGGCCCCAACACCGGGGAGCTGTTTTTT. Amino acids: CASSPRGLAGGPNTGELFF. This chain connects TRBV4-2 to TRBJ2-2; 14 bases align to TRBD2. The V gene end was trimmed by 4 bases and the J gene end by 2 bases; junction bases not matched to a gene: 9. CDR1 and CDR2 (germline): LGHNA, YNFKEQ. This CDR3 is 19 amino acids long.

This clone was detected only a few times. The chain joins TRBV25-1 to TRBJ1-6; no definite D call. Germline CDR1 and CDR2: MGHDK and SYGVNS. CDR3 length: 15 residues. Trimming stripped 6 bases from V and 7 bases from J, with 16 bases between. CDR3 in amino acids: CASSTVEGRNSPLHF. Here the CDR3 DNA reads TGTGCCAGCAGCACCGTAGAGGGCAGAAATTCACCCCTCCACTTT.

The V call is TRBV5-1, the J call TRBJ1-5; D remains ambiguous. The germline V and J ends were trimmed by 0 bases and 8 bases, with 9 bases remaining between them. The CDR3 spans 13 residues. CDR1 and CDR2 (germline): SGHRS, YFSETQ. This chain's CDR3 is CASSLGAREPQHF. The CDR3 DNA reads as TGCGCCAGCAGCTTGGGGGCTAGGGAGCCCCAGCATTTT.

The J gene is TRBJ2-7, the V gene TRBV28, with D unclear. Per germline, CDR1 MDHEN and CDR2 SYDVKM. The length of the CDR3 is 17 residues. Trimming shortened V by 6 bases and J by 2 bases, and 23 bases separated the two germline ends. As DNA, the CDR3 is TGTGCCAGCAGCCGGAAAGCCCTCACCCTACGTCCCTACGAGCAGTACTTC. Its translation: CASSRKALTLRPYEQYF.

This chain connects TRBV29-1 to TRBJ2-7, with D perhaps TRBD2 (6 bases). Trimming took off 0 bases at V and 0 bases at J, with 9 bases between the two ends. The CDR3 sequence is 14 residues long. CDR1 and CDR2 from the germline V gene are SQVTM and ANQGSEA. In DNA, the CDR3 is TGCAGCGTTGAAGAATCGGGAGTCTCCTACGAGCAGTACTTC. This encodes CSVEESGVSYEQYF.

This chain joins TRBV4-2 and TRBJ2-3, with a possible D match to TRBD2 (6 bases). V was trimmed by 4 bases and J by 4 bases, leaving 21 bases between them. CDR3 size: 17 residues. Looked up from germline, CDR1 is LGHNA and CDR2 is YNFKEQ. The CDR3 sequence: CASSPRGTGADPDTQYF. CDR3 nucleotides: TGTGCCAGCAGCCCCCGGGGTACGGGAGCTGATCCAGATACGCAGTATTTT.

This clone appeared a single time. The CDR3 here is CASRATPYTGELFF. The CDR3 region has the DNA TGTGCCAGCAGAGCGACTCCCTACACCGGGGAGCTGTTTTTT. This sequence joins TRBV6-1 and TRBJ2-2; no firm D call. CDR1 and CDR2 from the germline V gene are MNHNS and SASEGT. The CDR3 totals 14 residues. V was cut by 6 bases and J by 3 bases, with 11 bases left in between.

V usage is TRBV28 and J usage is TRBJ1-2, with D tentatively TRBD1 (5 bases). The CDR3 sequence is 11 residues long. Trimming took 3 bases from V and 7 from J, leaving 6 bases between them. Germline V gene data show CDR1 as MDHEN and CDR2 as SYDVKM. CDR3: CASSFGGGYTF. Written as DNA, the CDR3 is TGTGCCAGCAGTTTTGGGGGTGGCTACACCTTC.

This sequence joins TRBV5-1 and TRBJ1-2, with TRBD1 identical over 8 bases. The CDR3 runs 16 residues. Looked up from germline, CDR1 is SGHRS and CDR2 is YFSETQ. The V segment lost 0 bases and the J segment 5 bases; nucleotides outside the gene matches: 9. The DNA of the CDR3 is TGCGCCAGCAGCTTGGCAGGGGGCGCCGGGTTTTATGGCTACACCTTC. It translates to CASSLAGGAGFYGYTF.

The genes are TRBV7-9 and TRBJ2-3; D call uncertain. V dropped 4 bases and J dropped 2 bases, with 4 bases sitting between them. Germline-derived CDR1 and CDR2 are SEHNR and FQNEAQ (reference sequence). This CDR3 is built from 12 residues. Written as DNA, the CDR3 is TGTGCCAGCAGCTCCCTCACAGATACGCAGTATTTT. Amino acid sequence: CASSSLTDTQYF.

This clone has just one count. The rearrangement joins TRBV10-3 to TRBJ1-2; 7 bases align to TRBD1. The CDR3 has 12 amino acids. Germline loops: CDR1 ENHRY, CDR2 SYGVKD. V trimming: 6 bases; J trimming: 4 bases; junction bases outside the gene matches: 2. The CDR3 DNA is TGTGCCATCAGAGGGGGCTCCTATGGCTACACCTTC. It encodes CAIRGGSYGYTF.

As DNA, the CDR3 is TGTGCCAGCAGCGACATTCGGGGATTGGTAAACATTCAGTACTTC. As protein: CASSDIRGLVNIQYF. The chain employs TRBV5-6 and TRBJ2-4; maybe TRBD2 (5 bases). V lost 4 bases and J lost 6, with 17 bases in between. The CDR3 is 15 residues long. CDR1 is SGHDT and CDR2 is YYEEEE in the germline V gene.

This chain joins TRBV5-1 and TRBJ2-3; D uncertain. The germline gives CDR1 SGHRS, CDR2 YFSETQ. The V end was cut by 3 bases, the J end by 1 base, with 9 bases between. The CDR3 has 14 residues. The CDR3 sequence is CASSYREGTDTQYF. CDR3 in DNA: TGCGCCAGCAGCTATAGGGAAGGCACAGATACGCAGTATTTT.

The chain recombines TRBV6-5 with TRBJ2-3; perhaps TRBD2 as D (6 bases). Germline values: CDR1 MNHEY, CDR2 SVGAGI. The CDR3 length is 14 residues. Trimming took 4 bases from V and 1 from J, leaving 9 bases between them. The CDR3 region has the DNA TGTGCCAGCAGTTTTGAGCGGGGCACAGATACGCAGTATTTT. It translates to CASSFERGTDTQYF.